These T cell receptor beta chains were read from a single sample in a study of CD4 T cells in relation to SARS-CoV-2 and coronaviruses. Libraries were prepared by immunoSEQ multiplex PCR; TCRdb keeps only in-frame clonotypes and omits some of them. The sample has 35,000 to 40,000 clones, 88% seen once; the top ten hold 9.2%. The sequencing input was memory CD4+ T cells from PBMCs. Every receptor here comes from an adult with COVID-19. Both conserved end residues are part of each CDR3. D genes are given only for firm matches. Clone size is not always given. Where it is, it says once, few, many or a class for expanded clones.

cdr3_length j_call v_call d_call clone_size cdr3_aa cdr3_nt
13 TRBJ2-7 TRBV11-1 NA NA CASSRGREYEQYF TGTGCCAGCAGCCGGGGACGCGAATACGAGCAGTACTTC
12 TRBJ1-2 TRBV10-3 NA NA CAIKLSNYGYTF TGTGCCATCAAACTTTCTAACTATGGCTACACCTTC
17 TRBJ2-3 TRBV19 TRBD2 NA CASSPRLAGGPTDTQYF TGTGCCAGTAGTCCGAGACTAGCGGGGGGGCCCACAGATACGCAGTATTTT
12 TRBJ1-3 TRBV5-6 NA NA CASSLGGNTIYF TGTGCCAGCAGCTTAGGTGGAAACACCATATATTTT
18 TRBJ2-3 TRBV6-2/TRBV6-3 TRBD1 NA CASSYSTGQGTLTDTQYF TGTGCCAGCAGTTACTCTACCGGACAGGGGACTCTCACAGATACGCAGTATTTT
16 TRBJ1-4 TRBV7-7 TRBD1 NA CASSSGTGGPNEKLFF TGTGCTAGCAGCTCCGGAACAGGGGGCCCTAATGAAAAACTGTTTTTT
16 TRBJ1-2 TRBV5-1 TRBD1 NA CASSRETGGISNGYTF TGCGCCAGCAGCCGAGAGACAGGGGGCATAAGTAATGGCTACACCTTC
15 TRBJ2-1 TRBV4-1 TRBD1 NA CASSLDRAAGNEQFF TGCGCCAGCAGCCTAGACAGGGCCGCGGGCAATGAGCAGTTCTTC
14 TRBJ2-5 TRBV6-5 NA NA CASSLGRIQETQYF TGTGCCAGCAGCCTCGGACGGATACAAGAGACCCAGTACTTC
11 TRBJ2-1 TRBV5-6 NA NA CASSFYNEQFF TGTGCCAGCAGCTTCTACAATGAGCAGTTCTTC
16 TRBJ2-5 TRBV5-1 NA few CASRPGGAGNQETQYF TGCGCCAGCAGACCTGGGGGGGCGGGGAACCAAGAGACCCAGTACTTC
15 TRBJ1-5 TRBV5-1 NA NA CASSLIGGGNQPQHF TGCGCCAGCAGCTTGATCGGGGGTGGCAATCAGCCCCAGCATTTT
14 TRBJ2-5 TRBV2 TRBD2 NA CASSPPGLSETQYF TGTGCCAGCAGTCCACCGGGACTATCGGAGACCCAGTACTTC
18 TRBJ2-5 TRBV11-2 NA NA CASSLSQVVGPTKETQYF TGTGCCAGCAGCTTATCCCAGGTGGTGGGACCTACGAAAGAGACCCAGTACTTC
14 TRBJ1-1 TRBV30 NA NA CARRAGGLNTEAFF TGTGCCCGGAGAGCCGGGGGATTGAACACTGAAGCTTTCTTT
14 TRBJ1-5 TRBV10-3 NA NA CAISDRQGYQPQHF TGTGCCATCAGTGATCGTCAGGGATATCAGCCCCAGCATTTT
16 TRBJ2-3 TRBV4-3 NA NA CASSQAVGGSRDTQYF TGCGCCAGCAGCCAAGCTGTCGGGGGTTCCCGGGATACGCAGTATTTT
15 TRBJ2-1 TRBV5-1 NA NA CASSLATRGFGEQFF TGCGCCAGCAGCTTGGCGACTCGGGGTTTTGGTGAGCAGTTCTTC
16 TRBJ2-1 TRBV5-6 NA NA CASSIRTVKSTMEQFF TGTGCCAGCAGCATTCGGACCGTCAAGAGTACAATGGAGCAGTTCTTC
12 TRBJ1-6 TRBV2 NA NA CASIVGNSPLHF TGTGCCAGCATCGTGGGAAATTCACCCCTCCACTTT
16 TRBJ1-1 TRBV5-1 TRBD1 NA CASSPGQGALGTEAFF TGCGCCAGCAGCCCCGGACAGGGGGCGCTTGGTACTGAAGCTTTCTTT
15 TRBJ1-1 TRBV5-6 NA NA CASSLPDSRNTEAFF TGTGCCAGCAGCCTTCCGGACAGCAGGAACACTGAAGCTTTCTTT
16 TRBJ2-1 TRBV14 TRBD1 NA CASSQDWTGAYNEQFF TGTGCCAGCAGCCAAGATTGGACAGGAGCCTACAATGAGCAGTTCTTC
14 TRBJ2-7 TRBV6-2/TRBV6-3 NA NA CASSYEQGPYEQYF TGTGCCAGCAGTTATGAGCAGGGGCCCTACGAGCAGTACTTC
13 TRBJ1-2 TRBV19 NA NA CASSLQEFYGYTF TGTGCCAGTAGTCTACAGGAGTTCTATGGCTACACCTTC
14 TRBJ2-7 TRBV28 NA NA CASHWTTDPYEQYF TGTGCCAGCCACTGGACGACGGATCCCTACGAGCAGTACTTC
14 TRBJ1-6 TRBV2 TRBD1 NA CASSLRDRDSPLHF TGTGCCAGCAGTCTTCGGGACAGGGATTCACCCCTCCACTTT
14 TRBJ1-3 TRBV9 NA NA CASSSSPDGNTIYF TGTGCCAGCAGCTCCAGCCCCGATGGAAACACCATATATTTT
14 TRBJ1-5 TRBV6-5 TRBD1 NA CASKGTGIMQPQHF TGTGCCAGCAAAGGGACAGGGATTATGCAGCCCCAGCATTTT
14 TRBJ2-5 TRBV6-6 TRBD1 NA CASSAGTGWETQYF TGTGCCAGCAGCGCCGGGACAGGGTGGGAGACCCAGTACTTC
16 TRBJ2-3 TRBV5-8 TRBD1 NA CASSSDRGYPTDTQYF TGTGCCAGCAGCTCGGACAGGGGGTATCCCACAGATACGCAGTATTTT
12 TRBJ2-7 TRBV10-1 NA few CASSDEAYEQYF TGCGCCAGCAGTGATGAGGCCTACGAGCAGTACTTC
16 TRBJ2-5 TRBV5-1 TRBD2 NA CASSSAGGGAFETQYF TGCGCCAGCAGCTCCGCGGGCGGGGGGGCATTCGAGACCCAGTACTTC
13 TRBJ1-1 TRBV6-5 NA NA CASSRQANTEAFF TGTGCCAGCAGCCGACAGGCTAACACTGAAGCTTTCTTT
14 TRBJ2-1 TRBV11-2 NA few CASSSLGGAYEQFF TGTGCCAGCAGCTCCCTAGGGGGGGCCTATGAGCAGTTCTTC
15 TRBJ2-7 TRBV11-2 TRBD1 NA CASSVYRDRGYEQYF TGTGCCAGCAGCGTATACCGGGACAGGGGGTACGAGCAGTACTTC
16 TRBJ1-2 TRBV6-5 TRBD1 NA CASSLTGVRSDYGYTF TGTGCCAGCAGTTTGACAGGGGTACGGAGCGACTATGGCTACACCTTC
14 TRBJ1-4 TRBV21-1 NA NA CASSQDRAGEKLFF TGTGCCAGCAGCCAAGACAGGGCGGGCGAAAAACTGTTTTTT
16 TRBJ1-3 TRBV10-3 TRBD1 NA CAIRKERDRQENTIYF TGTGCCATCAGGAAGGAAAGGGACAGGCAGGAAAACACCATATATTTT
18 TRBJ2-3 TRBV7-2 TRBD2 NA CASSLSGSSGGFTDTQYF TGTGCCAGCAGCTTAAGTGGATCTAGCGGGGGATTCACAGATACGCAGTATTTT
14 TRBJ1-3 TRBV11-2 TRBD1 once CASSPQTGRDTIYF TGTGCCAGCAGCCCTCAGACAGGGCGGGACACCATATATTTT
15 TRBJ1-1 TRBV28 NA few CASSFQGAGNTEAFF TGTGCCAGCAGTTTCCAAGGGGCTGGGAACACTGAAGCTTTCTTT
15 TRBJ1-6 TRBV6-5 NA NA CASSRPRDWDSPLHF TGTGCCAGCAGCCGACCTAGGGATTGGGATTCACCCCTCCACTTT
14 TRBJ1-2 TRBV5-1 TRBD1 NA CASSPGQGDYGYTF TGCGCCAGCAGCCCCGGACAGGGGGACTATGGCTACACCTTC
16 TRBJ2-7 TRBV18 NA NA CASSPGRARGSYEQYF TGTGCCAGCTCACCAGGACGGGCAAGGGGCTCCTACGAGCAGTACTTC
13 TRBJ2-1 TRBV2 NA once CASSGQFYNEQFF TGTGCCAGCAGTGGACAGTTCTACAATGAGCAGTTCTTC